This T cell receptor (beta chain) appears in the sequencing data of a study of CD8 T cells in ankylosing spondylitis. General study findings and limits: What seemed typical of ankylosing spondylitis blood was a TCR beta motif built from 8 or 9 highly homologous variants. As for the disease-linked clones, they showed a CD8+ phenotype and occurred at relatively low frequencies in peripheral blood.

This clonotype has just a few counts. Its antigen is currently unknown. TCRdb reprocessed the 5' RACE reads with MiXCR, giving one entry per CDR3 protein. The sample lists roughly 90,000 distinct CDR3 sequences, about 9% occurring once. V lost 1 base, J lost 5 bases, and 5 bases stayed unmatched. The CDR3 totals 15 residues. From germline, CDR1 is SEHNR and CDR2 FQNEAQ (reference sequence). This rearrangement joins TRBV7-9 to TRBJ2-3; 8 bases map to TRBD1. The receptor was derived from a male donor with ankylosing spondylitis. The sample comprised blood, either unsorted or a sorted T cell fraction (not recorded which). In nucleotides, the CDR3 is TGTGCCAGCAGCTTAGTTCAGGGGGCTGTAGATACGCAGTATTTT. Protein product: CASSLVQGAVDTQYF.